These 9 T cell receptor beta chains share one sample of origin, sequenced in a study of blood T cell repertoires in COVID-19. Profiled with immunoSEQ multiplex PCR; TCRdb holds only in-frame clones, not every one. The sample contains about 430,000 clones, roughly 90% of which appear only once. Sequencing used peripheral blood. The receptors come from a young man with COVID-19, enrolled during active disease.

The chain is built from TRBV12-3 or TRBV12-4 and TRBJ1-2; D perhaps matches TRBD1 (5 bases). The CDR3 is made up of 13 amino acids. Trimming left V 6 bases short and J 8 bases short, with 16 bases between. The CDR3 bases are TGTGCCAGCAGCCTCGATCCAGGGTACGGCTACACCTTC. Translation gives CASSLDPGYGYTF.

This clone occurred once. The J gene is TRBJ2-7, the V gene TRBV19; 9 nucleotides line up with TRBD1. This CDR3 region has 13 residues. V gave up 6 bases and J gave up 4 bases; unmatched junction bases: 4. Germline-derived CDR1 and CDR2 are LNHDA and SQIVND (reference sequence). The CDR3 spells CASSPQGAYEQYF. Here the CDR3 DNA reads TGTGCCAGTAGCCCACAGGGGGCTTACGAGCAGTACTTC.

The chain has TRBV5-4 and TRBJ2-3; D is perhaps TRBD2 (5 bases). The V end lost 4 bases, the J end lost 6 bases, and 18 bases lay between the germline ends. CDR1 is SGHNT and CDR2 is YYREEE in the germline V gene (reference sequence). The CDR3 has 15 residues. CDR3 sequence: CASSPGKGQRDTQYF. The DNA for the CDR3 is TGTGCCAGCAGCCCTGGCAAGGGCCAGCGGGATACGCAGTATTTT.

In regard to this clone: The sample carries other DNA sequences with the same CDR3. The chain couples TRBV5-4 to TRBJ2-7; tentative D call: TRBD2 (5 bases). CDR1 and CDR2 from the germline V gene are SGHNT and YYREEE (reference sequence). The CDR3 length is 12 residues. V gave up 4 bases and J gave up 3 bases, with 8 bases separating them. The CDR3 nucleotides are TGTGCCAGCAGCCTGGACTTCTACGAGCAGTACTTC. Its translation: CASSLDFYEQYF. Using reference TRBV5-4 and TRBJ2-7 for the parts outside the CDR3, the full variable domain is ETGVTQSPTHLIKTRGQQVTLRCSSQSGHNTVSWYQQALGQGPQFIFQYYREEENGRGNFPPRFSGLQFPNYSSELNVNALELDDSALYLCASSLDFYEQYFGPGTRLTVT.

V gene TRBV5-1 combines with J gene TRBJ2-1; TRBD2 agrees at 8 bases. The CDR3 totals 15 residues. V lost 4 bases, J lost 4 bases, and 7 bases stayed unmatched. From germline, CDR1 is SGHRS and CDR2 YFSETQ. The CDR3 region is CASSPQTSAYNEQFF. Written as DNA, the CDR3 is TGCGCCAGCAGCCCACAGACTAGCGCTTACAATGAGCAGTTCTTC.

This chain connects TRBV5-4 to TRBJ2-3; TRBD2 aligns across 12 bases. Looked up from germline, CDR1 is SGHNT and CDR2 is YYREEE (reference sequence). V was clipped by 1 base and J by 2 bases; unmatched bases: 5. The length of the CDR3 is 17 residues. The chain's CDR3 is CASSLKTSGRLTDTQYF. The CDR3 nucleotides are TGTGCCAGCAGCTTGAAGACTAGCGGGAGACTCACAGATACGCAGTATTTT.

CDR3 bases: TGTGCCAGCAGTGCGACAGGGGGCCGAGCCTACGAGCAGTACTTC. It codes for CASSATGGRAYEQYF. The rearrangement uses TRBV28 and TRBJ2-7; 10 bases are shared with TRBD1. Trimming removed 5 bases from V and 2 bases from J; junction bases left unmatched: 6. Per the germline V gene, CDR1 is MDHEN and CDR2 is SYDVKM. The CDR3 totals 15 residues.

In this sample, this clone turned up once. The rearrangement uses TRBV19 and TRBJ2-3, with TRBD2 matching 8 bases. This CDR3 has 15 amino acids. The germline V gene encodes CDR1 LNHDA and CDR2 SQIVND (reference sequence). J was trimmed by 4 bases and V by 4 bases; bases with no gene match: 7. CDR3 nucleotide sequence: TGTGCCAGTAGTAACGGGAGGGTAAAGGCAGATACGCAGTATTTT. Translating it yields CASSNGRVKADTQYF.

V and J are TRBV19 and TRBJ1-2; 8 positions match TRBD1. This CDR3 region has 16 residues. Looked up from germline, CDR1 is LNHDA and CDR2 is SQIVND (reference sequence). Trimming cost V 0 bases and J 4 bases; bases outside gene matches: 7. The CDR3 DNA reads TGTGCCAGTAGTATAGATTCGGACAGGGTAGGCTATGGCTACACCTTC. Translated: CASSIDSDRVGYGYTF.